Listed below are T cell receptor beta chains from one sample, sequenced in a study of blood T cells in healthy people across ages. TCRdb reanalysed the 5' RACE reads using MiXCR and keeps one entry per CDR3 protein. The sample contains 1.4 million or so distinct CDR3 sequences, about 45% of which appear only once. Sequenced sample: blood. The receptor source for this set is a woman younger than 30 in good health. Both conserved end residues are part of each CDR3. Fields, in order: clone size, J gene, D gene, V gene, CDR3 protein, CDR3 DNA. A D gene is named only where the DNA matches it firmly. A row's size may be missing; if present it is once, few, many or a size class.

NA | TRBJ1-1 | NA | TRBV6-5 | CASSYSPTREATEAFF | TGTGCCAGCAGTTACTCCCCGACTCGCGAGGCCACTGAAGCTTTCTTT
NA | TRBJ2-1 | NA | TRBV20-1 | CSAKEGPYNEQFF | TGCAGTGCTAAGGAGGGGCCCTACAATGAGCAGTTCTTC
NA | TRBJ2-3 | TRBD2 | TRBV19 | CASSILAGGTHTQYF | TGTGCCAGTAGTATTTTAGCGGGAGGCACACATACGCAGTATTTT
few | TRBJ2-1 | NA | TRBV7-3 | CASSLGGQYEQFF | TGTGCCAGCAGCTTAGGGGGGCAGTATGAGCAGTTCTTC
NA | TRBJ2-3 | NA | TRBV29-1 | CSVEDLVRGGGSDTQYF | TGCAGCGTTGAAGATCTTGTGAGGGGGGGAGGATCCGATACGCAGTATTTT
NA | TRBJ1-2 | NA | TRBV12-3/TRBV12-4 | CASRARGSDYGYTF | TGTGCCAGCAGGGCAAGAGGATCCGACTATGGCTACACCTTC
NA | TRBJ2-7 | NA | TRBV7-2 | CASSLMGQVPYEQYF | TGTGCCAGCAGCTTAATGGGTCAGGTACCCTACGAGCAGTACTTC
NA | TRBJ1-1 | NA | TRBV4-1 | CASSQVRMNTEAFF | TGCGCCAGCAGCCAAGTTCGGATGAACACTGAAGCTTTCTTT
few | TRBJ2-3 | TRBD1 | TRBV5-1 | CASSDTRDRVTDTQYF | TGCGCCAGCAGCGACACCCGGGACAGGGTGACAGATACGCAGTATTTT
NA | TRBJ2-4 | NA | TRBV7-2 | CASSLARMAAGAKNIQYF | TGTGCCAGCAGCTTAGCGCGAATGGCCGCGGGAGCCAAAAACATTCAGTACTTC
NA | TRBJ1-1 | NA | TRBV20-1 | CSAGHGSDTEAFF | TGCAGTGCTGGTCACGGATCCGACACTGAAGCTTTCTTT
NA | TRBJ2-3 | NA | TRBV12-3/TRBV12-4 | CASSFRDTGGDTQYF | TGTGCCAGCAGTTTCCGGGACACGGGAGGAGATACGCAGTATTTT
NA | TRBJ1-2 | NA | TRBV29-1 | CSVRDIHGYTF | TGCAGCGTCAGGGACATCCATGGCTACACCTTC
NA | TRBJ1-5 | NA | TRBV7-2 | CASSLVTGRDQPQHF | TGTGCCAGCAGCTTAGTAACGGGTAGGGATCAGCCCCAGCATTTT
few | TRBJ2-3 | TRBD2 | TRBV5-1 | CASSLAGRDDTQYF | TGCGCCAGCAGCTTGGCCGGGAGGGATGATACGCAGTATTTT
few | TRBJ2-1 | NA | TRBV7-2 | CASSLVLALYNEQFF | TGTGCCAGCAGCTTAGTTCTAGCCCTCTACAATGAGCAGTTCTTC
NA | TRBJ2-7 | NA | TRBV4-3 | CASSQFSDSSYEQYF | TGCGCCAGCAGCCAATTCTCGGACAGCTCCTACGAGCAGTACTTC
NA | TRBJ2-7 | NA | TRBV24-1 | CATSFEQGGSYEQYF | TGTGCAACCAGCTTTGAGCAGGGGGGCTCCTACGAGCAGTACTTC
NA | TRBJ2-4 | TRBD2 | TRBV3-1 | CASSQDLAGIKNIQYF | TGTGCCAGCAGCCAGGACCTAGCGGGGATCAAAAACATTCAGTACTTC
NA | TRBJ1-4 | TRBD1 | TRBV7-9 | CASSLESAGGEKLFF | TGTGCCAGCAGCTTAGAGTCGGCAGGGGGTGAAAAACTGTTTTTT
many | TRBJ2-1 | NA | TRBV20-1 | CSARAGTRNEQFF | TGCAGTGCTAGAGCCGGCACCCGGAATGAGCAGTTCTTC
few | TRBJ2-7 | TRBD2 | TRBV5-6 | CASSGTSGKKSSYEQYF | TGTGCCAGCAGCGGGACTAGCGGGAAAAAGAGCTCCTACGAGCAGTACTTC
NA | TRBJ1-6 | NA | TRBV4-3 | CASSSSTGVYNSPLHF | NA
few | TRBJ1-1 | TRBD1 | TRBV12-3/TRBV12-4 | CASEGDRATILPNTEAFF | TGTGCCAGCGAAGGGGACAGGGCAACAATTTTACCGAACACTGAAGCTTTCTTT
few | TRBJ1-1 | NA | TRBV29-1 | CSVEGFVTEAFF | TGCAGCGTTGAGGGTTTTGTGACTGAAGCTTTCTTT
few | TRBJ1-5 | NA | TRBV11-3 | CASSLVHCVGDQPQHF | TGTGCCAGCAGCTTAGTCCATTGCGTCGGGGATCAGCCCCAGCATTTT
NA | TRBJ2-7 | TRBD1 | TRBV12-3/TRBV12-4 | CASRRGTALVEQYF | TGTGCCAGCAGAAGAGGGACAGCCCTGGTGGAGCAGTACTTC
NA | TRBJ1-2 | NA | TRBV5-6 | CASSLSGQGLTNYGYTF | TGTGCCAGCAGCTTGTCGGGCCAGGGGCTAACTAACTATGGCTACACCTTC
NA | TRBJ1-2 | TRBD1 | TRBV6-5 | CASGTGFSTHYGYTF | TGTGCCAGTGGGACAGGGTTTTCTACCCACTATGGCTACACCTTC
NA | TRBJ2-1 | TRBD2 | TRBV20-1 | CSASHAASGRYREQFF | TGCAGTGCTAGTCACGCGGCTAGCGGGAGGTATAGAGAGCAGTTCTTC
NA | TRBJ2-3 | TRBD2 | TRBV5-1 | CASGLAGLAGLTDTQYF | TGCGCCAGCGGCTTGGCCGGACTAGCGGGATTGACAGATACGCAGTATTTT
NA | TRBJ2-1 | TRBD2 | TRBV18 | CASSPTRGNEQFF | TGTGCCAGCTCACCGACGCGGGGGAATGAGCAGTTCTTC
NA | TRBJ1-1 | NA | TRBV12-3/TRBV12-4 | CACRPGAVSTEAFF | TGTGCCTGCAGGCCCGGGGCAGTGAGCACTGAAGCTTTCTTT
NA | TRBJ2-1 | NA | TRBV7-2 | CASSWTSGGWSYNEQFF | TGTGCCAGCAGCTGGACGTCTGGGGGCTGGTCCTACAATGAGCAGTTCTTC